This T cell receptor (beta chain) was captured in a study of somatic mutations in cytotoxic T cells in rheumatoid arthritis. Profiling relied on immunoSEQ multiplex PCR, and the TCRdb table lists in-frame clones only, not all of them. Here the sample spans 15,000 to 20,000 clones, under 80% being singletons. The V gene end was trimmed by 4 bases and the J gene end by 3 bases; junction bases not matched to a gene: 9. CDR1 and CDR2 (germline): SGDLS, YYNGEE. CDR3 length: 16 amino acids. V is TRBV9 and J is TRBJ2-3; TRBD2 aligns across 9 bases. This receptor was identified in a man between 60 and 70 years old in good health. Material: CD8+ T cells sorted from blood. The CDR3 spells CASSLSLAGVTDTQYF. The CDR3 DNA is TGTGCCAGCAGCCTCTCCTTAGCGGGAGTAACAGATACGCAGTATTTT.